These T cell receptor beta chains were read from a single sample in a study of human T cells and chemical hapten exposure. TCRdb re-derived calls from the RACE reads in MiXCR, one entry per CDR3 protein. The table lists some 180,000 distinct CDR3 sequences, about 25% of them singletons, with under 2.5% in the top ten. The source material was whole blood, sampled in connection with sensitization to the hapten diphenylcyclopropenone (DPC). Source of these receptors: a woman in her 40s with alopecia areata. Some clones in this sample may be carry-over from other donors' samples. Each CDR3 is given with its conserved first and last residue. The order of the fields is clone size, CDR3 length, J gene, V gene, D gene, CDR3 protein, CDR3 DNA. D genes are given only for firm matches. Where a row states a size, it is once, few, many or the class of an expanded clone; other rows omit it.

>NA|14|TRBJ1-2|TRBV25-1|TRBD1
CASSEADRDNGYTF
TGTGCCAGCAGTGAAGCAGACAGGGATAATGGCTACACCTTC
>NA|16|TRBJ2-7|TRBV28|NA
CASSRLPGLRFTEQYF
TGTGCCAGCAGTCGACTGCCCGGACTACGCTTCACCGAGCAGTACTTC
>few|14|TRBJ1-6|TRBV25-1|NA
CASRSQGRKSPLHF
TGTGCCAGCAGGTCACAGGGAAGGAAATCACCCCTCCACTTT
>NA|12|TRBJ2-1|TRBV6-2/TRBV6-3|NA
CAIGLADNEQFF
TGTGCGATTGGTTTAGCGGACAATGAGCAGTTCTTC
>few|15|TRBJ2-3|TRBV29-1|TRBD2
CSVFLAGGRTDTQYF
TGCAGCGTTTTCCTAGCGGGAGGGAGAACAGATACGCAGTATTTT
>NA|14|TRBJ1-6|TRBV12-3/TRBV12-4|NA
CASSLGGISSPLHF
TGTGCCAGCAGTTTAGGAGGAATTTCTTCACCCCTCCACTTT
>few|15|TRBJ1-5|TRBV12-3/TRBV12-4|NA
CASSPAGGGHQPQHF
TGTGCCAGCAGCCCGGCGGGCGGCGGACATCAGCCCCAGCATTTT
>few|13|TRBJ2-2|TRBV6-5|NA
CASSYGRTGELFF
TGTGCCAGCAGTTACGGTCGCACCGGGGAGCTGTTTTTT
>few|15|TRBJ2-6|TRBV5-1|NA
CASSSGTSGANVLTF
TGCGCCAGCAGCTCGGGAACCTCTGGGGCCAACGTCCTGACTTTC
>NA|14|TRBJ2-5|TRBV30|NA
CAWSPDRYQETQYF
TGTGCCTGGAGTCCCGACAGGTACCAAGAGACCCAGTACTTC
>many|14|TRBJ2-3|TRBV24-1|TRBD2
CATRPAGGTDTQYF
TGTGCCACCAGGCCAGCGGGAGGCACAGATACGCAGTATTTT
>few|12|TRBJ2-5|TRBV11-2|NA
CASSSTGETQYF
TGTGCCAGCAGCTCCACAGGAGAGACCCAGTACTTC
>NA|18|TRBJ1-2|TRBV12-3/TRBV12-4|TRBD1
CASRGQTSDGPANYGYTF
TGTGCCAGCAGGGGACAGACCTCAGACGGCCCAGCTAACTATGGCTACACCTTC
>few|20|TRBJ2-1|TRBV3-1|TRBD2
CASSLLDVIGSGSSYNEQFF
TGTGCCAGCAGCCTATTAGACGTGATTGGTAGCGGGAGCTCCTACAATGAGCAGTTCTTC
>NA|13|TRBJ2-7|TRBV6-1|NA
CASSEAGTYEQYF
TGTGCCAGCAGTGAAGCGGGCACCTACGAGCAGTACTTC
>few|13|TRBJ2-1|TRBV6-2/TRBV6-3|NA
CASSSIVNNEQFF
TGTGCCAGCAGTTCCATCGTAAACAATGAGCAGTTCTTC
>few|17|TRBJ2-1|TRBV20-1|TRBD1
CSARDELDRGNYNEQFF
TGCAGTGCTAGAGACGAGTTAGACAGGGGAAACTACAATGAGCAGTTCTTC
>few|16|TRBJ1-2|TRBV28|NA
CASTVGGMTVNYGYTF
TGTGCCAGCACCGTTGGGGGCATGACAGTAAACTATGGCTACACCTTC
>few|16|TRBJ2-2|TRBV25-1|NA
CASSSNPGRASGELFF
TGTGCCAGCAGTTCCAACCCAGGGCGAGCGTCCGGGGAGCTGTTTTTT
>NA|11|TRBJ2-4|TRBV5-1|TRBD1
CASSSGGTQYF
TGCGCCAGCAGCTCAGGGGGCACTCAGTACTTC
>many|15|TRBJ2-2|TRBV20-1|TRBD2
CSAGLAGGRTGELFF
TGCAGTGCTGGGCTAGCGGGAGGGCGAACCGGGGAGCTGTTTTTT
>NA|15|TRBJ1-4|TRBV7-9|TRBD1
CASSNGQGPGEKLFF
TGTGCCAGCAGCAACGGACAGGGGCCGGGGGAAAAACTGTTTTTT
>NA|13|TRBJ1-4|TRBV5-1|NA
CASSLKPGEKLFF
TGCGCCAGCAGCTTGAAGCCAGGTGAAAAACTGTTTTTT
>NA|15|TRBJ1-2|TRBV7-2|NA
CASSPYRQANYGYTF
TGTGCCAGCAGCCCGTACCGACAGGCTAACTATGGCTACACCTTC
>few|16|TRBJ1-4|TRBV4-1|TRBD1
CASSQPRDRVNEKLFF
TGCGCCAGCAGCCAGCCCCGGGACAGGGTTAATGAAAAACTGTTTTTT
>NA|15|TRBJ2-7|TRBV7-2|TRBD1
CASSFAGTGVDEQYF
TGTGCCAGCAGCTTTGCCGGGACAGGGGTCGACGAGCAGTACTTC
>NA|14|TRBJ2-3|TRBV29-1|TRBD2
CSVERLAGADTQYF
TGCAGCGTTGAACGGCTAGCGGGAGCAGATACGCAGTATTTT
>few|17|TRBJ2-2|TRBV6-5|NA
CASSYSLRALNTGELFF
TGTGCCAGCAGTTACTCCTTGCGCGCGCTAAACACCGGGGAGCTGTTTTTT
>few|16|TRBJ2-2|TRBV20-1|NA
CSAADIGRANTGELFF
TGCAGTGCGGCCGACATTGGAAGGGCCAACACCGGGGAGCTGTTTTTT
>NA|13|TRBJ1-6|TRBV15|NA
CATSGRKNSPLHF
TGTGCCACTTCCGGCAGGAAAAATTCACCCCTCCACTTT
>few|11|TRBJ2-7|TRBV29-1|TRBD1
CSATGVYEQYF
TGCAGCGCCACAGGGGTCTACGAGCAGTACTTC
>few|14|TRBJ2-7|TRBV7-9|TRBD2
CASSILAGSHEQYF
TGTGCCAGCAGCATCCTAGCGGGGAGCCACGAGCAGTACTTC
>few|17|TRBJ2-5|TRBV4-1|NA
CASSQGLALGLQETQYF
TGCGCCAGCAGCCAAGGTTTAGCGCTAGGGCTTCAAGAGACCCAGTACTTC
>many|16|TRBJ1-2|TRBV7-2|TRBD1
CASSLIGTAFNYGYTF
TGTGCCAGCAGCTTAATAGGGACAGCTTTTAACTATGGCTACACCTTC
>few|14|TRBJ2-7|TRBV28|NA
CASRRPGSSYEQYF
TGTGCCAGCAGGCGACCGGGGTCCTCCTACGAGCAGTACTTC
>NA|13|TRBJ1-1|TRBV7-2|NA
CASTSKGRTEAFF
TGTGCCAGCACCTCTAAGGGGCGCACTGAAGCTTTCTTT
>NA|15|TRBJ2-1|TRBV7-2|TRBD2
CASSRLAGGNNEQFF
TGTGCCAGCAGCAGACTAGCGGGAGGCAACAATGAGCAGTTCTTC
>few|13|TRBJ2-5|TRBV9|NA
CASSSQYQETQYF
TGTGCCAGCAGCTCCCAGTACCAAGAGACCCAGTACTTC
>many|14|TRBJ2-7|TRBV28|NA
CASRLAGQNYEQYF
TGTGCCAGCAGGCTCGCAGGGCAAAACTACGAGCAGTACTTC
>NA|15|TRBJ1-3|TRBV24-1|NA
CATSDGQLSGNTIYF
TGTGCCACCAGTGATGGGCAGCTCTCTGGAAACACCATATATTTT
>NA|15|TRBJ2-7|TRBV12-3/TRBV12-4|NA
CASSSPRGISYEQYF
TGTGCCAGCAGTTCTCCCAGAGGGATATCCTACGAGCAGTACTTC
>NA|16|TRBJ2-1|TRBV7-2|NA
CASSLARAGRWNEQFF
TGTGCCAGCAGCTTAGCTCGAGCTGGTCGGTGGAATGAGCAGTTCTTC
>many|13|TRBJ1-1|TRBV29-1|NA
CSQKQQFGTEAFF
TGCAGCCAAAAACAGCAGTTTGGAACTGAAGCTTTCTTT
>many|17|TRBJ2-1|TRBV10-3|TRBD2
CAISESRWPLAPGEQFF
TGTGCCATCAGTGAGTCGAGGTGGCCACTAGCGCCGGGTGAGCAGTTCTTC
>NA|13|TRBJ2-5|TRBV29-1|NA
CSVERRGQETQYF
TGCAGCGTTGAACGCAGGGGCCAAGAGACCCAGTACTTC
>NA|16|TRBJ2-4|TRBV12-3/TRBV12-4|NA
CASSPGGLGLTNIQYF
TGTGCCAGCAGCCCTGGAGGTTTGGGTCTGACAAACATTCAGTACTTC
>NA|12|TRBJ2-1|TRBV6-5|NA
CASSYVWGEQFF
TGTGCCAGCAGTTACGTGTGGGGTGAGCAGTTCTTC
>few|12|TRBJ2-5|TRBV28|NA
CASSDSRETQYF
TGTGCCAGCAGTGACAGTAGAGAAACCCAGTACTTC
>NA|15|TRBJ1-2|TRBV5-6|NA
CASSTRTGSGYGYTF
TGTGCCAGCAGCACCAGGACGGGGTCGGGGTATGGCTACACCTTC
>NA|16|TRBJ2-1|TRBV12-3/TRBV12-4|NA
CASTILRASGYNEQFF
TGTGCCAGCACCATCCTTAGGGCGTCGGGTTACAATGAGCAGTTCTTC